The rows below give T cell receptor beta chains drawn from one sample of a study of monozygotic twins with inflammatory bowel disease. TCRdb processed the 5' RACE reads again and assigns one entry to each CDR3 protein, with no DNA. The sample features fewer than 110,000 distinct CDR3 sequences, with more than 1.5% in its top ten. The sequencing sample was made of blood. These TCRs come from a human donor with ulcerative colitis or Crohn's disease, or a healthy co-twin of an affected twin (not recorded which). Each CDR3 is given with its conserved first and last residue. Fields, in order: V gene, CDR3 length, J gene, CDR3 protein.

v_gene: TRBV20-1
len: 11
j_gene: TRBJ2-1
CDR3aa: CSARGGSSGGF

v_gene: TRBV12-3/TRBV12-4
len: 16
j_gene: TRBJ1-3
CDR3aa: CASSYYRDRGLNTIYF

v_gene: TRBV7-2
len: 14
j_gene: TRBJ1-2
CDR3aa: CASSFNLRTDGYTF

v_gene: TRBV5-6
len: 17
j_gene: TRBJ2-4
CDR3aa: CASSSVPGQGAKNIQYF

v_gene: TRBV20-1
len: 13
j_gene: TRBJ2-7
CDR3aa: CSARLAGGREQYF

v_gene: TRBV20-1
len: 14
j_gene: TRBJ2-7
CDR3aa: CSAPTTAFSYEQYF

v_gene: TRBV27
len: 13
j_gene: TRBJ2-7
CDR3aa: CASSFQGLYEQYF

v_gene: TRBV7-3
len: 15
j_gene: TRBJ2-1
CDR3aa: CASSLLAGSLNEQFF

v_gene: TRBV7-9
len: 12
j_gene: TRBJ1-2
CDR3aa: CASSLESAGYTF

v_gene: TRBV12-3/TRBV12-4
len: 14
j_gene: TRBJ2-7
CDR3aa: CASSFGTNSYEQYF

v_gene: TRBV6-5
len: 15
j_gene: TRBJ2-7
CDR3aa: CASSSRGAGGYEQYF

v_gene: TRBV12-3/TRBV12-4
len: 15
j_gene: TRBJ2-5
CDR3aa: CASSRDRRATETQYF

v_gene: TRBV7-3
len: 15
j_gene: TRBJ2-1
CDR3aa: CASRRTSSHTNEQFF

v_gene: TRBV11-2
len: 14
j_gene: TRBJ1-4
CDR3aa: CASSTFATNEKLFF

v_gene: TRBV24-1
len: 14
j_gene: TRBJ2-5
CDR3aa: CATSDRTSQETQYF

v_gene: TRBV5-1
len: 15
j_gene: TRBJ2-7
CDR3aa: CASSRTSGNTYEQYF

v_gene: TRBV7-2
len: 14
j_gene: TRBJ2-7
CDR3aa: CASSSPGLAGEQYF

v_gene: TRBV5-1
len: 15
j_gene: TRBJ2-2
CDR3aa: CASSLTEGNTGELFF

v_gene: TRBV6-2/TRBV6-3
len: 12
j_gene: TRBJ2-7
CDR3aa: CASSYEGDEQYF

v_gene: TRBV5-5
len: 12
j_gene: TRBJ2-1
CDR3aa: CASSGTTGEPFF

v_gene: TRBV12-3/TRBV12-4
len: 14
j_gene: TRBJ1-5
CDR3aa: CASRGGQLNQPQHF

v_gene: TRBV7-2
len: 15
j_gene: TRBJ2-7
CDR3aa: CASSLGGRVTYEQYF

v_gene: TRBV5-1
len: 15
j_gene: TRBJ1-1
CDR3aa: CASSLLTGSNTEAFF

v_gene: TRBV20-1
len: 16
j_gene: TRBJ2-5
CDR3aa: CSVGGGGLFHQETQYF

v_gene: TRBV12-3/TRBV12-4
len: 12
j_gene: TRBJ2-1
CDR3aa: CASSSNYNEQFF

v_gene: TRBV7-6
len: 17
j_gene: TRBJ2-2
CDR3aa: CASSRDVRQGSTGELFF

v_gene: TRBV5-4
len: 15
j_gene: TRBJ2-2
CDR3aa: CASSFSFRNTGELFF

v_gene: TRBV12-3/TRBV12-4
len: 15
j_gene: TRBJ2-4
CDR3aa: CASRASFIAKNIQYF

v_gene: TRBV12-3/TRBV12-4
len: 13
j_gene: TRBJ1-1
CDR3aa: CASSPSMNTEAFF

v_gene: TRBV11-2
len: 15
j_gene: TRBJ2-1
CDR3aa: CASSLTGGRVNEQFF

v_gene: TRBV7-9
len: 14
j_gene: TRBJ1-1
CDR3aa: CASAKPYTDTEAFF

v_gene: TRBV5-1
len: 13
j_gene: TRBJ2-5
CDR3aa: CASSGTDQETQYF

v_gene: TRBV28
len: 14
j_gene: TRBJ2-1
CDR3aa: CASRDGSSYNEQFF

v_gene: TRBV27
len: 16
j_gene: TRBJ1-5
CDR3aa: CASSLWTGRVRQPQHF

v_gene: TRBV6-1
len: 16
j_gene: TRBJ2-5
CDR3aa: CASTAPLAGGRETQYF

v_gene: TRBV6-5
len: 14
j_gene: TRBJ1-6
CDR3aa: CASSLEGGGSPLHF

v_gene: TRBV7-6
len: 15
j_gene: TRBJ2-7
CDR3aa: CASSSQRGAGNEQYF

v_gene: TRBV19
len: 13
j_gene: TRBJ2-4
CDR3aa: CASGTSPQNIQYF

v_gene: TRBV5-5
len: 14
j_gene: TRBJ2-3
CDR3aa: CASSLEQGTDTQYF

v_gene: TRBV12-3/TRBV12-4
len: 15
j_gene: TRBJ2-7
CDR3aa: CASSAKGEWSYEQYF

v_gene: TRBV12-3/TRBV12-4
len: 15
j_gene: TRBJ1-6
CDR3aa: CASSLAGTANSPLHF

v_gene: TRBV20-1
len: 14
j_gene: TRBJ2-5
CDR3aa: CSASPRTGLGTQYF

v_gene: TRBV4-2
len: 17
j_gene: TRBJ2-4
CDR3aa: CASSHLGTSGSTYIQYF

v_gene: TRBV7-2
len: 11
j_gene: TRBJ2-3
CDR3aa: CASSSIDTQYF

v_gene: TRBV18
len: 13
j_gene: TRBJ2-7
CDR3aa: CASSPGQGGKQYF

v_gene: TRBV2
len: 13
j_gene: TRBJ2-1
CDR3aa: CASRTGQGAEQFF

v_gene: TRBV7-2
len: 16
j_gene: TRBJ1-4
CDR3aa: CASSKRDRATNEKLFF

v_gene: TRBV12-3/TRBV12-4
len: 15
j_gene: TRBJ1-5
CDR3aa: CASSYTTGGNQPQHF

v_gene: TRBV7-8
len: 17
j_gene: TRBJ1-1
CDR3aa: CASSSLEGGGAATEAFF

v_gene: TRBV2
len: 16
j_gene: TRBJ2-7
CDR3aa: CASSSRGGQGFHEQYF

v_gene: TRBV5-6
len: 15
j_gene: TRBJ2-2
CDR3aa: CASSPGWGRTGELFF

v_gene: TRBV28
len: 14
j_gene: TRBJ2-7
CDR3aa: CASSFGNSGYEQYF

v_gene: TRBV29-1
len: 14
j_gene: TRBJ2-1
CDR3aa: CSVAGQVRYNEQFF

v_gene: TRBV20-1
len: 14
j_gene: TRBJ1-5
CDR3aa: CSAGGGRAKQPQHF

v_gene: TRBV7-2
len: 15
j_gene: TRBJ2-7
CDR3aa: CASSYPGTGGFEQYF

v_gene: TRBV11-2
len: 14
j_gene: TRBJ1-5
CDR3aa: CASSPSDSHQPQHF

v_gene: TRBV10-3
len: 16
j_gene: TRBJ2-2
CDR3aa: CAISGGGGANTGELFF

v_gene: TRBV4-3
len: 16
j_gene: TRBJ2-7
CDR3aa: CASSQDIQKGLSEQYF